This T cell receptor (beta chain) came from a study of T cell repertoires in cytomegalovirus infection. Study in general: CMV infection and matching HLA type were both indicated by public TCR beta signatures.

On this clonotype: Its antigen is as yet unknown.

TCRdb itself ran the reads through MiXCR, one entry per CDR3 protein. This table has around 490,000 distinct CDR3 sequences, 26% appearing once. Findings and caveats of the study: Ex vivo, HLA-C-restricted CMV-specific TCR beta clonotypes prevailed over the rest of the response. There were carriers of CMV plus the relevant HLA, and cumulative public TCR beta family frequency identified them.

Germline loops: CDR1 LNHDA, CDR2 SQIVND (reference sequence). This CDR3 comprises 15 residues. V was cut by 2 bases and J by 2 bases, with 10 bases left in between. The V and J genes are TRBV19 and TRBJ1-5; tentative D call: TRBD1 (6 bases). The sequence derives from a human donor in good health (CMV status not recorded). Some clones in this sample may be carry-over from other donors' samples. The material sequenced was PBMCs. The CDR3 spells CASSITSGGNQPQHF. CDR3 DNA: TGTGCCAGTAGTATAACCTCAGGGGGCAATCAGCCCCAGCATTTT.